Listed below are T cell receptor beta chains from one sample, sequenced in a study of CD8+ T cells in alopecia areata. TCRdb's table, derived via immunoSEQ multiplex PCR, lists solely in-frame clones and lacks some. The sample comprises around 160,000 clones, around 87% of which are singletons, and more than 13% rests with the top ten. Sample: CD8+ T cells sorted from blood, taken at week 0. These receptors originate from a human donor with alopecia areata. The CDR3 runs from the conserved cysteine through the conserved F or W. Fields, in order: CDR3 length, D gene, J gene, V gene, clone size, CDR3 DNA, CDR3 protein. A D gene is named only where the DNA matches it firmly. Clone size is stated in some rows and not others, as once, few, many or a class when expanded.

length: 12; D: -; J: TRBJ1-1; V: TRBV4-2; size: -; DNA: TGTGCCAGCAGCCTGATGAACACTGAAGCTTTCTTT; CDR3: CASSLMNTEAFF
length: 14; D: -; J: TRBJ2-7; V: TRBV4-1; size: -; DNA: TGCGCCAGCAGCCACCCGGACGGGACCTACGAGCAGTACTTC; CDR3: CASSHPDGTYEQYF
length: 18; D: -; J: TRBJ1-1; V: TRBV12-2; size: -; DNA: TGTGCAAGTCGCTCCGGTGGGGACAACCCGTCAGTGAACACTGAAGCTTTCTTT; CDR3: CASRSGGDNPSVNTEAFF
length: 15; D: TRBD1; J: TRBJ1-6; V: TRBV7-8; size: -; DNA: TGTGCCAGCAGCTTATACAGGGGAAGGAATTCACCCCTCCACTTT; CDR3: CASSLYRGRNSPLHF
length: 11; D: -; J: TRBJ2-1; V: TRBV2; size: -; DNA: TGTGCCAGCAGGTCCGACAATGAGCAGTTCTTC; CDR3: CASRSDNEQFF
length: 15; D: -; J: TRBJ2-7; V: TRBV6-5; size: -; DNA: TGTGCCAGCAGTTACTCAGGGGCTAGCTCCTACGAGCAGTACTTC; CDR3: CASSYSGASSYEQYF
length: 14; D: -; J: TRBJ2-7; V: TRBV5-6; size: -; DNA: TGTGCCAGCAGCTTGGGAGGCTCGTCCTACGAGCAGTACTTC; CDR3: CASSLGGSSYEQYF
length: 19; D: TRBD1; J: TRBJ1-3; V: TRBV7-9; size: -; DNA: TGTGCCAGCAGCTCCAACGCAGGCCAGGGGGCCTACTCTGGAAACACCATATATTTT; CDR3: CASSSNAGQGAYSGNTIYF
length: 13; D: TRBD1; J: TRBJ2-7; V: TRBV29-1; size: -; DNA: TGCAGCGTTGAGATGGGGACAGGGTACGAGCAGTACTTC; CDR3: CSVEMGTGYEQYF
length: 12; D: -; J: TRBJ2-1; V: TRBV7-6; size: -; DNA: TGTGCCAGCGGCCGCTCCTACAATGAGCAGTTCTTC; CDR3: CASGRSYNEQFF
length: 14; D: -; J: TRBJ2-3; V: TRBV5-6; size: -; DNA: TGTGCCAGCAGCTTGAGACGGACCACAGATACGCAGTATTTT; CDR3: CASSLRRTTDTQYF
length: 14; D: TRBD1; J: TRBJ2-3; V: TRBV29-1; size: -; DNA: TGCAGCGTCGCTGGGACAGGGGGCAGGGATACGCAGTATTTT; CDR3: CSVAGTGGRDTQYF
length: 12; D: -; J: TRBJ2-7; V: TRBV29-1; size: -; DNA: TGCAGCGGAAGAGACAGCGACTACGAGCAGTACTTC; CDR3: CSGRDSDYEQYF
length: 15; D: TRBD1; J: TRBJ1-2; V: TRBV9; size: -; DNA: TGTGCCAGCAGCGTAGGGGACAGGCCCAACTATGGCTACACCTTC; CDR3: CASSVGDRPNYGYTF
length: 13; D: TRBD1; J: TRBJ1-4; V: TRBV7-9; size: -; DNA: TGTGCCAGCGGGGACAGGCATAATGAAAAACTGTTTTTT; CDR3: CASGDRHNEKLFF
length: 14; D: -; J: TRBJ2-7; V: TRBV6-5; size: -; DNA: TGTGCCAGCAGTTACTCGATTCTAGTCGACGAGCAGTACTTC; CDR3: CASSYSILVDEQYF
length: 16; D: TRBD2; J: TRBJ2-1; V: TRBV5-6; size: once; DNA: TGTGCCAGCAGCTCAGTAGCGGGGGGAATATACAATGAGCAGTTCTTC; CDR3: CASSSVAGGIYNEQFF
length: 14; D: -; J: TRBJ1-6; V: TRBV5-1; size: -; DNA: TGCGCCAGCAGCTTGGATCGGCCCAGGGTGGGCCTCCACTTT; CDR3: CASSLDRPRVGLHF
length: 13; D: TRBD1; J: TRBJ2-2; V: TRBV19; size: -; DNA: TGTGCCAGTACCCCGGGACAGCCCGGGGAGCTGTTTTTT; CDR3: CASTPGQPGELFF
length: 12; D: -; J: TRBJ2-7; V: TRBV2; size: -; DNA: TGTGCCGTACAGGGTAAAGCCTACGAGCAGTACTTC; CDR3: CAVQGKAYEQYF
length: 19; D: -; J: TRBJ1-5; V: TRBV4-2; size: -; DNA: TGTGCCAGCAGCCGCCGTGGCTTGCCGGGAGGAGTTATCAATCAGCCCCAGCATTTT; CDR3: CASSRRGLPGGVINQPQHF
length: 17; D: TRBD2; J: TRBJ2-1; V: TRBV4-1; size: -; DNA: TGCGCCAGCAGCCAAGATCTGTCGCGGGAGGATGGGAATGAGCAGTTCTTC; CDR3: CASSQDLSREDGNEQFF
length: 19; D: TRBD2; J: TRBJ2-1; V: TRBV5-4; size: few; DNA: TGTGCCAGCAGCCCACATCCGGGACTAGCGGGTCTGTCCTACAATGAGCAGTTCTTC; CDR3: CASSPHPGLAGLSYNEQFF
length: 15; D: -; J: TRBJ2-1; V: TRBV5-4; size: few; DNA: TGTGCCAGCAGCCCCGCTAGCCTCTCCTACAATGAGCAGTTCTTC; CDR3: CASSPASLSYNEQFF
length: 16; D: TRBD1; J: TRBJ2-3; V: TRBV2; size: -; DNA: TGTGCCAGCAGCCGGACAGGGGACCTATTCACAGATACGCAGTATTTT; CDR3: CASSRTGDLFTDTQYF
length: 16; D: -; J: TRBJ1-2; V: TRBV15; size: -; DNA: TGTGCCACCAGCGCCATGGAAGGCCTTATTTCGAATGGCTACACCTTC; CDR3: CATSAMEGLISNGYTF